This T cell receptor (beta chain) was profiled in a study of regulatory T cells in long-lasting Graves disease. There are many counts of this clonotype. CDR1 MDHEN and CDR2 SYDVKM come from the germline V gene. The CDR3 runs to 14 residues. V gave up 3 bases and J gave up 6 bases, with 12 bases separating them. Library construction for TCR beta used iRepertoire HTBI primers and Arm-PCR of CDR3 regions. TCRdb re-called the multiplex PCR reads through MiXCR, storing one row per CDR3 protein. The sample holds hundreds of thousands of distinct CDR3 sequences, 15% to 20% seen once. The sample's time point: newly diagnosed GD, antithyroid drugs for less than 3 months. Extracted RNA from PBMCs served as the source of the TCR library. These records were also assigned to another study, of T cells in Graves' hyperthyroidism and ophthalmopathy.

The sequencing here drew on peripheral blood mononuclear cells (PBMCs), taken at new diagnosis, from a patient treated with antithyroid drugs. The clonotype originates from a man aged 40-55 years with Graves disease. V and J are TRBV28 and TRBJ2-1; D is tentatively TRBD1 or TRBD2 (5 bases each). CDR3 sequence reads: CASSFSGRFNEQFF. The CDR3 nucleotides read TGTGCCAGCAGTTTTTCGGGGCGGTTCAATGAGCAGTTCTTC.